This entry lists 31 T cell receptor beta chains sequenced from one sample in a study of T cell changes during pregnancy in multiple sclerosis. Only in-frame clones appear in the TCRdb table, and some are missing; sequencing was by immunoSEQ multiplex PCR. The sample shows about 33,000 clones, about 89% of them seen only once. The specimen comprised CD4+ T cells from peripheral blood mononuclear cells, sampled in the third trimester of pregnancy. The receptors were sampled from a female donor in good health, enrolled as a control in a pregnancy study.

The rearrangement joins TRBV2 to TRBJ2-1, with D perhaps matching TRBD2 (6 bases). Germline V lookup: CDR1 SNHLY, CDR2 FYNNEI. V was cut by 4 bases and J by 5 bases, with 18 bases left in between. The CDR3 sequence is 16 residues long. The CDR3 is CASSARDFREHNEQFF. The CDR3 nucleotides are TGTGCCAGCAGTGCCAGGGACTTCAGGGAACACAATGAGCAGTTCTTC.

The rearrangement links TRBV29-1 to TRBJ2-2, with TRBD1 matching over 9 bases. The CDR3 loop spans 15 amino acids. Germline trimming cut 5 bases from V and 2 bases from J; bases unmatched to any gene: 6. The germline CDR1 and CDR2 sequences are SQVTM and ANQGSEA. The CDR3 reads CSVPRQGVNTGELFF. The DNA of the CDR3 is TGCAGCGTTCCTCGACAGGGGGTAAACACCGGGGAGCTGTTTTTT.

The J gene is TRBJ1-2, the V gene TRBV11-3, with D uncertain. CDR3 length: 9 residues. With 6 bases removed from V and 7 bases from J, the gap between germline ends came to 3 bases. CDR1 and CDR2 (germline): SGHNT, YENEEA. DNA of the CDR3: TGTGCCAGCAGGAGTGGCTACACCTTC. Translating gives CASRSGYTF.

This chain connects TRBV5-1 to TRBJ2-3; D is ambiguous. Germline loops: CDR1 SGHRS, CDR2 YFSETQ. The CDR3 runs to 12 residues. V was trimmed by 3 bases and J by 11 bases, leaving 13 bases between them. The CDR3 spells CASSYQFLEQYF. The CDR3 DNA is TGCGCCAGCAGCTACCAGTTCCTCGAGCAGTATTTT.

The rearrangement uses TRBV11-2 and TRBJ2-7; 8 nucleotides match TRBD2. The germline V gene has CDR1 SGHAT and CDR2 FQNNGV. There are 13 residues in the CDR3. V trimming: 5 bases; J trimming: 5 bases; junction bases outside the gene matches: 5. The CDR3 DNA follows: TGTGCCAGCAGCCCAGGGACTAGAAACGAGCAGTACTTC. The encoded protein is CASSPGTRNEQYF.

V is TRBV28 and J is TRBJ1-2, with D perhaps matching TRBD1 (5 bases). The CDR3 totals 14 residues. Germline loops: CDR1 MDHEN, CDR2 SYDVKM. V was trimmed by 7 bases and J by 3 bases, leaving 15 bases between them. In DNA, the CDR3 is TGTGCCAGCATCCAGGGCGGGGAGGACTATGGCTACACCTTC. Protein product: CASIQGGEDYGYTF.

This chain connects TRBV2 to TRBJ2-3; the D gene is possibly TRBD2 (6 bases). Trimming took off 3 bases at V and 3 bases at J, with 13 bases between the two ends. Germline-derived CDR1 and CDR2 are SNHLY and FYNNEI. The CDR3 length is 15 residues. The CDR3 sequence: CASSEGGIGTDTQYF. The CDR3 bases are TGTGCCAGCAGTGAGGGCGGGATCGGAACAGATACGCAGTATTTT. Full variable domain (rest looked up from reference TRBV2 and TRBJ2-3): EPEVTQTPSHQVTQMGQEVILRCVPISNHLYFYWYRQILGQKVEFLVSFYNNEISEKSEIFDDQFSVERPDGSNFTLKIRSTKLEDSAMYFCASSEGGIGTDTQYFGPGTRLTVL.

This chain joins TRBV11-2 and TRBJ2-6, with D hard to call. The CDR3 extends over 18 amino acids. The germline V and J ends were trimmed by 4 bases and 0 bases, with 16 bases remaining between them. CDR1 is SGHAT and CDR2 is FQNNGV in the germline V gene. This CDR3 is CASSSLLLASSGANVLTF. The CDR3 region has the DNA TGTGCCAGCAGCTCACTCCTGTTAGCCAGCTCTGGGGCCAACGTCCTGACTTTC.

The genes are TRBV7-8 and TRBJ1-6; 8 bases are shared with TRBD1. V gave up 10 bases and J gave up 7 bases; unmatched junction bases: 9. The CDR3 loop spans 14 amino acids. Germline lookup yields CDR1 SGHVS and CDR2 FQNEAQ. DNA for the CDR3: TGTGCCACCTCGGACAGGGAGGGGAATTCACCCCTCCACTTT. Its protein is CATSDREGNSPLHF.

This chain uses TRBV7-9 with TRBJ1-2, with D perhaps matching TRBD1 (5 bases). CDR3 length: 14 residues. The V end was cut by 6 bases, the J end by 8 bases, with 19 bases between. Germline V CDR1 and CDR2: SEHNR, FQNEAQ (reference sequence). The CDR3 coding sequence is TGTGCCAGCAGTTTTGCGGGGCCTTCGGTAGGCTACACCTTC. Translation: CASSFAGPSVGYTF. Filled out from reference TRBV7-9 and TRBJ1-2, the complete variable domain reads DTGVSQNPRHKITKRGQNVTFRCDPISEHNRLYWYRQTLGQGPEFLTYFQNEAQLEKSRLLSDRFSAERPKGSFSTLEIQRTEQGDSAMYLCASSFAGPSVGYTFGSGTRLTVV.

This chain joins TRBV18 and TRBJ1-3; TRBD1 matches at 8 bases. The CDR3 length is 17 residues. Germline V lookup: CDR1 KGHSH, CDR2 LQKENI. With 4 bases clipped from V and 0 bases from J, the junction kept 8 bases outside the gene matches. This CDR3 is CASSLLTGASSGNTIYF. The DNA of the CDR3 is TGTGCCAGCTCACTCTTGACAGGGGCCAGCTCTGGAAACACCATATATTTT.

The genes are TRBV6-4 and TRBJ2-7; 7 nucleotides align to TRBD2. This CDR3 has 14 residues. Germline CDR1 is MRHNA and CDR2 is SNTAGT. V shed 8 bases, J shed 6 bases, and the junction held 13 bases outside the gene matches. CDR3 protein: CASRREDSWGEQYF. DNA for the CDR3: TGTGCCAGCCGCCGGGAGGACTCCTGGGGCGAGCAGTACTTC.

Note on this clone: A read error may account for a junction end that differs from germline. The rearrangement joins TRBV19 to TRBJ2-7; D gene unclear. The germline V gene encodes CDR1 LNHDA and CDR2 SQIVND (reference sequence). The CDR3 totals 15 residues. The CDR3 region has the DNA TGTGCCAGTAGGATAGTCCCAGGCCCGGACTACGAGCAGTACTTC. Residues: CASRIVPGPDYEQYF.

The chain combines TRBV5-1 with TRBJ2-5, with a tentative D call TRBD2 (6 bases). The V end was cut by 3 bases, the J end by 1 base, with 22 bases between. Germline lookup yields CDR1 SGHRS and CDR2 YFSETQ. CDR3 length: 18 residues. CDR3 DNA: TGCGCCAGCAGCTGGGGAGGAGCGGACTGGGAACCCCAAGAGACCCAGTACTTC. It specifies CASSWGGADWEPQETQYF.

The gene calls are TRBV7-9 and TRBJ2-3; D may be TRBD2 (6 bases). The ends were cut back, 8 bases at V and 9 bases at J, with 21 bases in the middle. Germline values: CDR1 SEHNR, CDR2 FQNEAQ (reference sequence). The CDR3 runs 14 residues. CDR3 sequence reads: CASPKAGPSSTQYF. The DNA for the CDR3 is TGTGCCAGCCCCAAGGCGGGGCCTTCCTCAACGCAGTATTTT.

The V gene is TRBV7-3, the J gene TRBJ2-1; the match to TRBD2 covers 8 bases. J lost 8 bases, V lost 4 bases, and 10 bases had no gene match. This CDR3 region has 15 residues. Germline assignment: CDR1 SGHTA and CDR2 FQGTGA. CDR3 sequence reads: CASSSDRAGVDEQFF. CDR3 bases: TGTGCCAGCAGCTCAGACCGAGCGGGAGTCGATGAGCAGTTCTTC.

This clone showed up just once. J is TRBJ2-7 and V is TRBV28, with D possibly matching TRBD1 (5 bases). The CDR3 totals 15 residues. CDR1 is MDHEN, CDR2 SYDVKM, per germline. The V end lost 3 bases, the J end lost 0 bases, and 12 bases lay between the germline ends. CDR3 coding DNA: TGTGCCAGCAGTTTTGGCGGACATAGCTCCTACGAGCAGTACTTC. It translates to CASSFGGHSSYEQYF.

This chain connects TRBV7-9 to TRBJ2-7; 8 nucleotides align to TRBD1. CDR1 and CDR2 from the germline V gene are SEHNR and FQNEAQ (reference sequence). Trimming at V came to 0 bases and at J to 5 bases, leaving 6 bases not matched to a gene. The CDR3 spans 15 residues. In DNA, the CDR3 is TGTGCCAGCAGCTTAGCCCAGGGGGCGTTTGACGAGCAGTACTTC. Residues: CASSLAQGAFDEQYF. Full variable domain (remainder filled in from reference TRBV7-9 and TRBJ2-7): DTGVSQNPRHKITKRGQNVTFRCDPISEHNRLYWYRQTLGQGPEFLTYFQNEAQLEKSRLLSDRFSAERPKGSFSTLEIQRTEQGDSAMYLCASSLAQGAFDEQYFGPGTRLTVT.

This chain connects TRBV5-1 to TRBJ1-1, with D possibly matching TRBD1 (6 bases). Germline V CDR1 and CDR2: SGHRS, YFSETQ. CDR3 length: 14 amino acids. Trimming stripped 2 bases from V and 1 base from J, with 9 bases between. The CDR3 sequence is CASSLTGKNTEAFF. Written as DNA, the CDR3 is TGCGCCAGCAGCTTAACAGGGAAGAACACTGAAGCTTTCTTT. The full variable domain, its missing parts supplied by reference TRBV5-1 and TRBJ1-1, is KAGVTQTPRYLIKTRGQQVTLSCSPISGHRSVSWYQQTPGQGLQFLFEYFSETQRNKGNFPGRFSGRQFSNSRSEMNVSTLELGDSALYLCASSLTGKNTEAFFGQGTRLTVV.

The V call is TRBV19, the J call TRBJ1-5; TRBD1 is a possible D gene (5 bases). The V end lost 3 bases, the J end lost 6 bases, and 15 bases lay between the germline ends. Germline-derived CDR1 and CDR2 are LNHDA and SQIVND (reference sequence). The CDR3 spans 15 residues. The CDR3 nucleotides are TGTGCCAGTAGTATTATGGCAGGGAAGGGTCAGCCCCAGCATTTT. Protein product: CASSIMAGKGQPQHF.

This rearrangement joins TRBV5-6 to TRBJ1-2; 7 nucleotides agree with TRBD1. This CDR3 comprises 13 residues. The V segment lost 4 bases and the J segment 4 bases; nucleotides outside the gene matches: 4. CDR1 is SGHDT, CDR2 YYEEEE, per germline. CDR3: CASSTGTAYGYTF. CDR3 DNA sequence: TGTGCCAGCAGCACGGGGACAGCCTATGGCTACACCTTC.

This clone was seen a handful of times. The chain links TRBV7-9 to TRBJ2-5; TRBD1 agrees at 10 bases. This CDR3 has 14 residues. Trimming removed 5 bases from V and 3 bases from J; junction bases left unmatched: 3. The germline CDR1 and CDR2 sequences are SEHNR and FQNEAQ (reference sequence). In nucleotides, the CDR3 is TGTGCCAGCAGCCTGACAGGGGGCAAAGAGACCCAGTACTTC. Residues: CASSLTGGKETQYF.

The chain uses TRBV7-8 and TRBJ1-4; TRBD1 is a possible D gene (5 bases). This CDR3 spans 14 amino acids. Germline V gene lookup returns CDR1 SGHVS and CDR2 FQNEAQ. The ends were cut back, 5 bases at V and 0 bases at J, with 7 bases in the middle. CDR3 nucleotide sequence: TGTGCCAGCAGCCGACAGTCAACTAATGAAAAACTGTTTTTT. Amino acids: CASSRQSTNEKLFF.

This chain connects TRBV5-4 to TRBJ2-5; 9 bases agree with TRBD1. Germline V gives CDR1 SGHNT, CDR2 YYREEE (reference sequence). Losses at the gene ends were 9 bases for V and 5 bases for J; bases not matched to a gene: 17. The CDR3 spans 16 residues. The CDR3 sequence: CATTTGYRGLGETQYF. Written as DNA, the CDR3 is TGTGCCACCACCACGGGCTACAGGGGGCTTGGGGAGACCCAGTACTTC.

This clone was seen only once. V and J are TRBV10-3 and TRBJ2-7; 8 nucleotides align to TRBD2. Germline trimming cut 3 bases from V and 3 bases from J; bases unmatched to any gene: 7. This CDR3 is 15 amino acids long. Per germline, CDR1 ENHRY and CDR2 SYGVKD. For the CDR3, the DNA is TGTGCCATCAGTGAAGGGGGGGGACTAGTCTACGAGCAGTACTTC. Its translation is CAISEGGGLVYEQYF.

This clone has a single count. The rearrangement links TRBV7-2 to TRBJ2-4; D uncertain. This CDR3 has 14 amino acids. V lost 1 base and J 9 bases, leaving 13 bases between the germline ends. Germline lookup yields CDR1 SGHTA and CDR2 FQGNSA. The chain's CDR3 is CASSLEPVPIIQYF. The CDR3 DNA is TGTGCCAGCAGCTTAGAACCAGTCCCGATCATTCAGTACTTC.

The CDR3 bases are TGTGCCAGCAGCAGGGTGTTAGGGATAGCGGGGGCCGCCGAGCAGTACTTC. This gives the protein CASSRVLGIAGAAEQYF. This rearrangement joins TRBV11-2 to TRBJ2-7; 9 nucleotides agree with TRBD2. Germline lookup yields CDR1 SGHAT and CDR2 FQNNGV. V shed 5 bases, J shed 6 bases, and the junction held 17 bases outside the gene matches. The length of the CDR3 is 17 residues.

This clone came up a few times. V usage is TRBV9 and J usage is TRBJ2-1, with 9 bases matching TRBD2. Unmatched junction bases numbered 8, after V lost 0 bases and J lost 4 bases. The CDR3 is 17 residues long. Germline CDR1 and CDR2: SGDLS and YYNGEE. The CDR3 sequence: CASSVEFGTSRYNEQFF. The CDR3 bases are TGTGCCAGCAGCGTAGAATTTGGGACTAGCAGATACAATGAGCAGTTCTTC.

This chain links TRBV6-6 with TRBJ2-7, with D possibly matching TRBD1 (6 bases). Germline V gene data show CDR1 as MNHNY and CDR2 as SVGAGI (reference sequence). V was shortened by 6 bases and J by 3 bases, with 18 bases between the two germline ends. The CDR3 sequence is 15 residues long. CDR3 sequence: CASSQLSQGYYEQYF. The CDR3 DNA sequence: TGTGCCAGCAGCCAACTCAGCCAGGGGTACTACGAGCAGTACTTC.

On this clone: A read error may produce the germline difference seen at one junction end. The V gene is TRBV7-7, the J gene TRBJ2-5; D may be TRBD1 (6 bases). The germline V gene has CDR1 SSHAT and CDR2 FNYEAQ (reference sequence). This CDR3 region has 15 residues. The chain's CDR3 is CASSLRLGAQETQYF. The CDR3 DNA reads as TGTGCTAGCAGCTTGAGACTGGGGGCCCAAGAGACCCAGTACTTC.

V usage is TRBV4-1 and J usage is TRBJ2-1; 7 bases match TRBD1. The germline CDR1 and CDR2 sequences are MGHRA and YSYEKL. V trimming: 2 bases; J trimming: 0 bases; junction bases outside the gene matches: 7. This CDR3 is built from 17 residues. The CDR3 protein is CASSQLGTVRSYNEQFF. CDR3 bases: TGCGCCAGCAGCCAACTTGGGACAGTTCGCTCCTACAATGAGCAGTTCTTC.